Presented here are 6 T cell receptor beta chains from one specimen sequenced in a study of T cell responses to AZD1222 COVID-19 vaccine. The method was immunoSEQ multiplex PCR; TCRdb's version includes in-frame clones alone and lacks a portion of them. The data hold 120,000 or so clones, with roughly 90% observed a single time. Here the sequenced sample was peripheral blood, taken on day 0 of AZD1222 vaccination. These receptors were collected from an adult in good health.

The chain links TRBV27 to TRBJ2-1; 7 positions match TRBD2. V was clipped by 3 bases and J by 0 bases; unmatched bases: 20. CDR1 and CDR2 from the germline V gene are MNHEY and SMNVEV (reference sequence). The CDR3 totals 21 residues. CDR3 in amino acids: CASSFLVGVAGPPSSYNEQFF. The CDR3 DNA follows: TGTGCCAGCAGTTTTCTCGTTGGGGTAGCGGGCCCCCCGAGCTCCTACAATGAGCAGTTCTTC.

The V call is TRBV19, the J call TRBJ1-5; D is unclear. CDR3 length: 12 residues. V gave up 10 bases and J gave up 1 base, with 8 bases separating them. Germline CDR1 LNHDA, CDR2 SQIVND (reference sequence). The CDR3 sequence: CATQGSNQPQHF. CDR3 DNA sequence: TGTGCCACCCAAGGAAGCAATCAGCCCCAGCATTTT. Complete variable domain (other parts from reference TRBV19 and TRBJ1-5): DGGITQSPKYLFRKEGQNVTLSCEQNLNHDAMYWYRQDPGQGLRLIYYSQIVNDFQKGDIAEGYSVSREKKESFPLTVTSAQKNPTAFYLCATQGSNQPQHFGDGTRLSIL.

The rearrangement joins TRBV2 to TRBJ1-1, with D possibly being TRBD1 (5 bases). Germline CDR1 and CDR2: SNHLY and FYNNEI. The length of the CDR3 is 14 residues. The germline V and J ends were trimmed by 4 bases and 3 bases, with 12 bases remaining between them. CDR3 region: CASSANWGDTEAFF. In nucleotides, the CDR3 is TGTGCCAGCAGTGCTAATTGGGGCGACACTGAAGCTTTCTTT.

This clone was observed a single time. The rearrangement links TRBV7-3 to TRBJ2-1; 14 bases map to TRBD2. The CDR3 covers 16 residues. The V gene's germline CDR1 is SGHTA and CDR2 FQGTGA. The V segment lost 2 bases and the J segment 8 bases; nucleotides outside the gene matches: 5. The CDR3 spells CASSLLGTSGSHEQFF. The CDR3 DNA reads as TGTGCCAGCAGCTTACTTGGGACTAGCGGGAGCCATGAGCAGTTCTTC. Full variable domain (outside the CDR3, taken from reference TRBV7-3 and TRBJ2-1): GAGVSQTPSNKVTEKGKYVELRCDPISGHTALYWYRQSLGQGPEFLIYFQGTGAADDSGLPNDRFFAVRPEGSVSTLKIQRTERGDSAVYLCASSLLGTSGSHEQFFGPGTRLTVL.

CDR3 DNA sequence: TGTGCCAGCAGCCTTGGGGCGGGACAGGGAATCTACGAGCAGTACTTC. Amino acid sequence: CASSLGAGQGIYEQYF. The V call is TRBV5-6, the J call TRBJ2-7; 9 bases line up with TRBD1. Losses at the gene ends were 4 bases for V and 3 bases for J; bases not matched to a gene: 11. CDR3 length: 16 amino acids. In germline, CDR1 is SGHDT, CDR2 YYEEEE.

This sequence joins TRBV5-1 and TRBJ2-1; 7 bases line up with TRBD2. V lost 1 base and J lost 7; bases outside the gene matches: 8. Germline V gene data show CDR1 as SGHRS and CDR2 as YFSETQ. The CDR3 runs to 15 residues. This chain's CDR3 is CASSLFVGTKNEQFF. The CDR3 DNA follows: TGCGCCAGCAGCTTGTTCGTCGGGACTAAAAATGAGCAGTTCTTC.